Shown below are 12 T cell receptor beta chains from a single sample sequenced in a study of naive and memory T cell subsets. Treatment specified: skin biopsy from PPD injection site in Mantoux-positive individual. A UMI-containing oligonucleotide was joined by 3' ligation to the TCR cDNA template. Four PCR rounds used nested alpha and beta constant region primers plus the SP2 primer. TCRdb called the UMI-ligation and nested PCR reads again in MiXCR, with one record for every CDR3 protein. The top ten clones hold approximately 4.1% of a sample with about 37,000 distinct CDR3 sequences, 11% of them seen once. The material sequenced was skin, taken from a tuberculin skin test site. The source of these receptors is an adult in good health.

This clonotype was observed a handful of times. This sequence joins TRBV5-4 and TRBJ1-1, with D possibly TRBD1 on 5 matching bases. The CDR3 has 13 residues. The V gene's germline CDR1 is SGHNT and CDR2 YYREEE (reference sequence). V was cut by 3 bases and J by 5 bases, with 11 bases left in between. The CDR3 coding sequence is TGTGCCAGCAGCTCACAGGAGAGGACTGAAGCTTTCTTT. Translation gives CASSSQERTEAFF.

The sample holds many counts of this clonotype. V is TRBV7-9 and J is TRBJ1-5; the match to TRBD1 covers 7 bases. Germline V gene sequence: CDR1 SEHNR, CDR2 FQNEAQ (reference sequence). This CDR3 is 14 amino acids long. V shed 3 bases, J shed 7 bases, and the junction held 6 bases outside the gene matches. CDR3 nucleotide sequence: TGTGCCAGCAGCTTGTCAGGGGGTATGCAGCCCCAGCATTTT. As protein: CASSLSGGMQPQHF.

The table lists this clonotype with a few counts. A much more abundant neighbour one base away suggests this may be a read error. The chain is built from TRBV20-1 and TRBJ1-6, with 7 bases identical to TRBD1. The length of the CDR3 is 13 residues. CDR1 is DFQATT and CDR2 is SNEGSKA in the germline V gene (reference sequence). The ends lost 6 bases at V and 8 bases at J; junction bases unmatched: 7. The CDR3 sequence is CSARQGLDSPLHF. The CDR3 nucleotides read TGCAGTGCCCGACAGGGCCTTGATTCACCCCTCCACTTT.

The table lists this clonotype with many counts. In DNA, the CDR3 is TGCAGCGTTCAGGGTGGAGACACAGATACGCAGTATTTT. It specifies CSVQGGDTDTQYF. V usage is TRBV29-1 and J usage is TRBJ2-3; the D gene is possibly TRBD1 (5 bases). The CDR3 runs 13 residues. The germline V and J ends were trimmed by 5 bases and 2 bases, with 11 bases remaining between them. Germline assignment: CDR1 SQVTM and CDR2 ANQGSEA.

This clonotype turned up a few times. The V gene is TRBV11-2, the J gene TRBJ1-1, with D possibly TRBD1 on 6 matching bases. Germline V gene lookup returns CDR1 SGHAT and CDR2 FQNNGV. CDR3 length equals 13 residues. Between the trimmed V and J ends, which lost 6 bases and 7 bases, there was a span of 15 bases. This CDR3 reads CASSSGAILEAFF. The CDR3 coding sequence is TGTGCCAGCAGTTCAGGGGCTATTCTTGAAGCTTTCTTT.

This clonotype is labeled medium-sized (0.01 to 0.1%). This chain connects TRBV7-3 to TRBJ2-3, with 12 nucleotides matching TRBD2. This CDR3 contains 18 residues. Germline V gene sequence: CDR1 SGHTA, CDR2 FQGTGA. V shed 0 bases, J shed 0 bases, and the junction held 4 bases outside the gene matches. Here the CDR3 DNA reads TGTGCCAGCAGCTTAACGGCTAGCGGGGGGGCTAGCACAGATACGCAGTATTTT. Its translation: CASSLTASGGASTDTQYF.

This clonotype was seen at least ten times. The gene calls are TRBV6-2 or TRBV6-3 and TRBJ2-7; D not resolved. V shed 7 bases and J shed 1 base, with 17 bases lying between them. The CDR3 sequence is 15 residues long. CDR1 and CDR2 from the germline V gene are MNHEY and SVGEGT. The CDR3 nucleotides read TGTGCCAGCACCCGAGGCGGCACAGCTTCCTACGAGCAGTACTTC. Its protein is CASTRGGTASYEQYF.

The V call is TRBV5-1, the J call TRBJ1-1; D perhaps matches TRBD1 (5 bases). V lost 9 bases, J lost 0 bases, and 9 bases lay in between. Looked up from germline, CDR1 is SGHRS and CDR2 is YFSETQ. The CDR3 is 12 residues long. Here the CDR3 reads CATRGMNTEAFF. CDR3 coding DNA: TGCGCCACACGGGGGATGAACACTGAAGCTTTCTTT. Drawing the rest from reference TRBV5-1 and TRBJ1-1, the complete variable domain is KAGVTQTPRYLIKTRGQQVTLSCSPISGHRSVSWYQQTPGQGLQFLFEYFSETQRNKGNFPGRFSGRQFSNSRSEMNVSTLELGDSALYLCATRGMNTEAFFGQGTRLTVV.

In its sample, this clonotype is medium-sized. The rearrangement links TRBV27 to TRBJ2-5; D gene unclear. Germline CDR1 is MNHEY and CDR2 is SMNVEV (reference sequence). CDR3 size: 11 residues. Trimming shortened V by 5 bases and J by 2 bases, and 3 bases separated the two germline ends. CDR3 nucleotide sequence: TGTGCCAGCAGTGCTCAAGAGACCCAGTACTTC. Amino acids: CASSAQETQYF.

This chain links TRBV6-1 with TRBJ1-1, with a possible D match to TRBD1 (6 bases). Germline CDR1 and CDR2: MNHNS and SASEGT. This CDR3 contains 14 residues. V was pared by 6 bases and J by 1 base, with 12 bases between. This CDR3 is CASRRGAGNTEAFF. As DNA, the CDR3 is TGTGCCAGCAGACGGGGGGCAGGGAACACTGAAGCTTTCTTT.

In its sample, this clonotype was seen a few times. The V and J genes are TRBV7-2 and TRBJ1-3, with a weak D call TRBD1 (6 bases). The CDR3 contains 16 residues. Trimming took 5 bases from V and 0 from J, leaving 14 bases between them. Germline assignment: CDR1 SGHTA and CDR2 FQGNSA. The CDR3 bases are TGTGCCAGCAGCCCATGGGGGGCGAGCTCTGGAAACACCATATATTTT. Its translation is CASSPWGASSGNTIYF.

This clonotype was recorded many times. The rearrangement links TRBV3-1 to TRBJ2-1; 9 bases line up with TRBD2. With 1 base clipped from V and 7 bases from J, the junction kept 2 bases outside the gene matches. CDR3 length: 14 amino acids. The germline gives CDR1 LGHDT, CDR2 YNNKEL (reference sequence). The CDR3 coding sequence is TGTGCCAGCAGCCAAGTAGCGGGGGAAAATGAGCAGTTCTTC. It codes for CASSQVAGENEQFF.